This note documents a single T cell receptor beta chain sequence. Its target is unknown. The sample belongs to a study of PD-1 blockade in classical Hodgkin lymphoma. The overall study: Patients were treated with nivolumab at 3 mg/kg, and this was given intravenously every 2 weeks.

With no exception, relapse followed autologous stem cell transplantation in all patients, and brentuximab vedotin exposure varied. Study results and caveats: Prior to therapy, complete responders displayed diversity much like that of newly diagnosed patients. A significant rise in TCR diversity was seen by C4D1 for CD4+ cells but not for CD8+ cells.

This CDR3 has 18 residues. The trim removed 2 bases at V and 1 base at J, leaving 9 bases unmatched. Germline V CDR1 and CDR2: LNHDA, SQIVND (reference sequence). TCRdb's table, derived via immunoSEQ multiplex PCR, lists solely in-frame clones and lacks some. The data contain 13,000 or so clones, about 88% of them seen just once; the ten biggest clones take up around 37%. The origin of this receptor is a human donor with classical Hodgkin lymphoma. The sequences come from peripheral blood mononuclear cells (PBMCs), collected at baseline. The genes are TRBV19 and TRBJ2-3, with 10 bases fitting TRBD2. CDR3 coding DNA: TGTGCCAGTAGTATAACTAGCGGGGCTTTTCGGGGCACAGATACGCAGTATTTT. Protein product: CASSITSGAFRGTDTQYF.